The 8 T cell receptor beta chains reported below all come from one sample, sequenced in a study of T cell responses to AZD1222 COVID-19 vaccine. Assay used: immunoSEQ multiplex PCR; TCRdb lists only in-frame clones, some missing. The sample has 95,000 to 150,000 clones, around 88% seen once. The sample here was peripheral blood, taken on day 0 of AZD1222 vaccination. The source of these receptors is an adult in good health.

The chain uses TRBV5-4 and TRBJ1-2; a weak D match, TRBD1 (5 bases). From germline, CDR1 is SGHNT and CDR2 YYREEE (reference sequence). The CDR3 spans 13 residues. With 5 bases removed from V and 2 bases from J, the gap between germline ends came to 10 bases. The CDR3 DNA sequence: TGTGCCAGCAGACCAGGGCCCAACTATGGCTACACCTTC. It codes for CASRPGPNYGYTF.

The chain recombines TRBV7-9 with TRBJ2-3; perhaps TRBD1 as D (5 bases). The CDR3 has 14 residues. Germline assignment: CDR1 SEHNR and CDR2 FQNEAQ (reference sequence). Trimming cost V 1 base and J 3 bases, with 8 bases left between them. The CDR3 here is CASSLGAGTDTQYF. The CDR3 DNA is TGTGCCAGCAGCTTAGGCGCAGGGACAGATACGCAGTATTTT. The variable domain in full, completed from reference TRBV7-9 and TRBJ2-3, reads DTGVSQNPRHKITKRGQNVTFRCDPISEHNRLYWYRQTLGQGPEFLTYFQNEAQLEKSRLLSDRFSAERPKGSFSTLEIQRTEQGDSAMYLCASSLGAGTDTQYFGPGTRLTVL.

The chain is built from TRBV11-2 and TRBJ1-1; tentative D call: TRBD1 (5 bases). V lost 3 bases and J lost 8, with 13 bases in between. The CDR3 is 13 residues long. Germline V gene lookup returns CDR1 SGHAT and CDR2 FQNNGV. In DNA, the CDR3 is TGTGCCAGCAGCTTCACCGGGACGATGGAAGCTTTCTTT. It is translated as CASSFTGTMEAFF.

The chain uses TRBV18 and TRBJ2-5; TRBD2 aligns across 7 bases. V shed 3 bases and J 4 bases; nucleotides not matched to a gene: 5. The germline V gene encodes CDR1 KGHSH and CDR2 LQKENI. This CDR3 region has 14 residues. The CDR3 DNA reads as TGTGCCAGCTCACCTGGGACGGGAGGAGAGACCCAGTACTTC. Translating it yields CASSPGTGGETQYF.

CDR3 DNA: TGTGCCAGCAGCTCACAGGGTCCCGGGGCCAACGTCCTGACTTTC. It is translated as CASSSQGPGANVLTF. The chain couples TRBV7-3 to TRBJ2-6; D might be TRBD1 (6 bases). The CDR3 is 15 residues long. Per the germline V gene, CDR1 is SGHTA and CDR2 is FQGTGA. V was trimmed by 4 bases and J by 4 bases, leaving 11 bases between them. The full variable domain, rest sourced from reference TRBV7-3 and TRBJ2-6, is GAGVSQTPSNKVTEKGKYVELRCDPISGHTALYWYRQSLGQGPEFLIYFQGTGAADDSGLPNDRFFAVRPEGSVSTLKIQRTERGDSAVYLCASSSQGPGANVLTFGAGSRLTVL.

This sequence joins TRBV7-2 and TRBJ1-1, with D unresolved. The CDR3 sequence is 13 residues long. V was shortened by 3 bases and J by 3 bases, with 8 bases between the two germline ends. Germline assignment: CDR1 SGHTA and CDR2 FQGNSA. The CDR3 is CASSLQVHTEAFF. CDR3 DNA sequence: TGTGCCAGCAGCTTGCAGGTCCACACTGAAGCTTTCTTT.

The DNA for the CDR3 is TGTGCCAGCTCAGTGGGGAGGATGGATACGCAGTATTTT. Its translation is CASSVGRMDTQYF. The rearrangement uses TRBV18 and TRBJ2-3; perhaps TRBD2 as D (6 bases). V lost 5 bases and J lost 6, with 12 bases in between. Per the germline V gene, CDR1 is KGHSH and CDR2 is LQKENI. This CDR3 has 13 amino acids.

The J gene is TRBJ2-6, the V gene TRBV10-3; perhaps D is TRBD1 or TRBD2 (5 bases each). V lost 4 bases and J 1 base, leaving 14 bases between the germline ends. This CDR3 contains 17 residues. CDR1 is ENHRY, CDR2 SYGVKD, per germline. CDR3 in DNA: TGTGCCATCAGTGGGGGGACGGGCGGATCTGGGGCCAACGTCCTGACTTTC. This encodes CAISGGTGGSGANVLTF.